This T cell receptor beta chain was sequenced for a study of CD8+ T cells in alopecia areata. Looking at the study overall: Treatment of the treated patients consisted of oral tofacitinib, 5 to 10 mg twice daily.

General study findings and limits: Affected scalp, especially in alopecia totalis/universalis, had a higher clonality than normal scalp did.

For this clone: What it recognizes is unknown.

The investigators collected lesional scalp punch biopsies and peripheral blood from alopecia areata patients. Germline V gives CDR1 GTSNPN, CDR2 SVGIG (reference sequence). CDR3 size: 16 residues. Unmatched junction bases numbered 8, after V lost 2 bases and J lost 5 bases. The authors extracted RNA and reverse transcribed it into cDNA as the sequencing template. The assay was immunoSEQ multiplex PCR, and TCRdb's table has in-frame clones only and misses some. The sample yields 150,000 to 200,000 clones, 50% to 60% seen once. The material was CD4+ T cells sorted from blood, obtained at week 0. This sequence joins TRBV30 and TRBJ2-5, with TRBD2 matching over 13 bases. The sequence came from a human donor with alopecia areata. CDR3 in amino acids: CAWSITSGGAGETQYF. The CDR3 DNA reads TGTGCCTGGAGTATCACTAGCGGGGGGGCGGGGGAGACCCAGTACTTC.